Sequencing of this T cell receptor beta chain was carried out in a study of a mutant IDH1 vaccine in newly diagnosed glioma. Turning to the study itself: Previous care, which was radiotherapy, temozolomide, or both, most often involved both.

Looked up from germline, CDR1 is SGHRS and CDR2 is YFSETQ. Trimming left V 0 bases short and J 1 base short, with 25 bases between. The CDR3 length is 20 residues. In the case of this clone: Its antigen is as yet unknown.

This table comes from immunoSEQ multiplex PCR, and its TCRdb copy is limited to in-frame clones, with some not included. The profile shows about 48,000 clones, under 85% of them singletons. Time point meaning: week 35, safety follow-up. Every single dose of the vaccine, 300 ug of mutant IDH1 20-mer peptide, came with topical imiquimod. Newly diagnosed WHO grade 3 or 4 IDH1-mutant, ATRX-lost astrocytomas were identified in the donors. This specimen was PBMCs, taken from a glioma patient whose treatment included an IDH1 peptide vaccine. The clonotype originates from a man aged 35 to 55 with glioma. The genes are TRBV5-1 and TRBJ1-1; D call uncertain. The CDR3 is CASSLAGDPRWYAGNTEAFF. CDR3 nucleotide sequence: TGCGCCAGCAGCTTGGCCGGAGACCCCAGGTGGTATGCAGGGAACACTGAAGCTTTCTTT.